This TCR beta chain was profiled in a study of blood T cell repertoires in COVID-19. Looking at the study overall: Samples representing acute and convalescent COVID-19 were sourced from the United States, Italy and Spain. Sources were T cells, B-cell-depleted T cells, or PBMCs; the material itself was cDNA or gDNA.

In germline, CDR1 is MDHEN, CDR2 SYDVKM. This CDR3 has 14 amino acids. Trimming stripped 3 bases from V and 8 bases from J, with 11 bases between. Remarks on this clone: A read error is possible here, since a much larger clone lies one base away. The same CDR3 is also encoded by other DNA sequences in this sample.

Per the study methods: How many nucleated cells were present was estimated from reference gene primer amplification. The assay was immunoSEQ multiplex PCR, and TCRdb's table has in-frame clones only and misses some. That table furnishes V, J and clone size, whereas the DNA furnished D and trimming. The table lists 250,000 to 350,000 clones, 84% of them singletons, with more than 1.1% in the top ten. The chain carries TRBV28 and TRBJ1-6, with D hard to call. The source is a human donor with COVID-19, enrolled during active disease. The donor label of this sample is uncertain. The sample was peripheral blood. The CDR3 bases are TGTGCCAGCAGTTTTCGACAAGGTTATTCACCCCTCCACTTT. Encoded protein: CASSFRQGYSPLHF.